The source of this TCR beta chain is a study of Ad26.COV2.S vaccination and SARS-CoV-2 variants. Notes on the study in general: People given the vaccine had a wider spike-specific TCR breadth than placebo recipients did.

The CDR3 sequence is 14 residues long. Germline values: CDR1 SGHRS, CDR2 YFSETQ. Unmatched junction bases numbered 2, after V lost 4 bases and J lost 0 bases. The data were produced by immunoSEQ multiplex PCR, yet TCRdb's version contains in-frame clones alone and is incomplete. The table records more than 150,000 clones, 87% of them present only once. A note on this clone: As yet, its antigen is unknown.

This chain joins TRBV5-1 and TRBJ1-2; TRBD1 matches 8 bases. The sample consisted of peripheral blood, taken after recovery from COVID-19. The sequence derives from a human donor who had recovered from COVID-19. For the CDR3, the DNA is TGCGCCAGCAGCCCGGACAGGGCTAACTATGGCTACACCTTC. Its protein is CASSPDRANYGYTF.